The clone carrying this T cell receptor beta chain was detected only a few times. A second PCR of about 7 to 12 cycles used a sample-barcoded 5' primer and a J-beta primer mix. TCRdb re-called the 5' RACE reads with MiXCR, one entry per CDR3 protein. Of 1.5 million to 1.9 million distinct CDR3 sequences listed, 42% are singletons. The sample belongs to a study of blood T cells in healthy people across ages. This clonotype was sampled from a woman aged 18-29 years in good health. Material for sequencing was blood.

The CDR3 DNA reads as TGTGCCAGCTCACCACCCCAGGGTTTCGAACCAAACTACGAGCAGTACTTC. The encoded protein is CASSPPQGFEPNYEQYF. The chain couples TRBV18 to TRBJ2-5, with D possibly being TRBD1 (5 bases). The J call may be faulty, since TRBJ2-7 better matches the DNA end. CDR3 size: 17 residues. Germline V lookup: CDR1 KGHSH, CDR2 LQKENI.